The 26 T cell receptor beta chains listed next were all sequenced from one sample in a study of cytomegalovirus exposure and HLA in healthy donors. PCR primers comprised 60 Vbeta and 13 Jbeta primers. Sequenced by immunoSEQ multiplex PCR; TCRdb stores in-frame clones only, minus some. The profile shows over 150,000 clones, over 70% of them singletons. The sample was PBMCs. The receptors here all came from a boy younger than 10 in good health and CMV-seronegative.

For the CDR3, the DNA is TGTGCCAGCAGCTTGGCGGGGCCCAAACCGTATGGCTACACCTTC. As protein: CASSLAGPKPYGYTF. The V gene is TRBV11-2, the J gene TRBJ1-2; possibly TRBD1 for D (5 bases). Germline V gene data show CDR1 as SGHAT and CDR2 as FQNNGV. Deletions cut 3 bases from V and 5 bases from J, with 16 bases between. This CDR3 has 15 amino acids.

This chain joins TRBV5-8 and TRBJ2-7; D not resolved. Trimming removed 6 bases at V and 3 bases at J, with 10 bases between. Germline-derived CDR1 and CDR2 are SGHTS and YDEGEE. The CDR3 has 12 residues. The CDR3 spells CASTKTDYEQYV. CDR3 sequence (DNA): TGTGCCAGCACAAAAACGGACTACGAGCAGTACGTC.

The chain recombines TRBV15 with TRBJ2-7, with a tentative D call TRBD1 (7 bases). Looked up from germline, CDR1 is LNHNV and CDR2 is YYDKDF (reference sequence). This CDR3 is built from 15 residues. V lost 0 bases, J lost 4 bases, and 13 bases lay in between. The CDR3 reads CATSRDESGGYEQYV. For the CDR3, the DNA is TGTGCCACCAGCAGAGACGAGTCAGGGGGGTACGAGCAGTACGTC.

This clone was observed a few times. The chain carries TRBV4-2 and TRBJ2-7; 10 bases map to TRBD1. V gave up 4 bases and J gave up 2 bases; unmatched junction bases: 5. Germline CDR1 reads LGHNA; CDR2 reads YNFKEQ. The CDR3 contains 15 residues. CDR3 region: CASSRDRGRTYEQYF. The CDR3 DNA sequence: TGTGCCAGCAGCCGAGACAGGGGGCGAACCTACGAGCAGTACTTC.

This clone was found once. V is TRBV27 and J is TRBJ2-1; 7 bases map to TRBD2. The CDR3 sequence is 14 residues long. After removal of 0 bases from V and 9 bases from J, the junction contained 5 bases not matched to a gene. Germline loops: CDR1 MNHEY, CDR2 SMNVEV (reference sequence). CDR3 in DNA: TGTGCCAGCAGTTTATCGGGGGAGGGCGGTGAGCAGTTCTTC. Its translation: CASSLSGEGGEQFF.

This chain links TRBV6-6 with TRBJ1-2; TRBD1 matches 10 bases. Per the germline V gene, CDR1 is MNHNY and CDR2 is SVGAGI (reference sequence). J gave up 8 bases and V 6 bases, and 12 bases lay outside the gene matches. This CDR3 is built from 15 residues. The CDR3 coding sequence is TGTGCCAGCAGCCCTCGGACAGGGGGGTCTCACGGCTACACCTTC. It specifies CASSPRTGGSHGYTF.

The chain is built from TRBV15 and TRBJ1-6, with D unresolved. V dropped 4 bases and J dropped 0 bases, with 10 bases sitting between them. The CDR3 is 16 residues long. Per germline, CDR1 LNHNV and CDR2 YYDKDF (reference sequence). CDR3 loop: CATSKDWSSYNSPLHF. The CDR3 coding sequence is TGTGCCACCAGCAAGGACTGGAGCTCCTATAATTCACCCCTCCACTTT.

The chain employs TRBV30 and TRBJ2-3; 10 bases align to TRBD1. CDR1 is GTSNPN and CDR2 is SVGIG in the germline V gene (reference sequence). V shed 2 bases, J shed 9 bases, and the junction held 8 bases outside the gene matches. CDR3 length: 14 amino acids. The CDR3 DNA sequence: TGTGCCTGGAGTAAGGGACAGGGGAAGGGAACGCAGTATTTT. It encodes CAWSKGQGKGTQYF.

This chain connects TRBV7-9 to TRBJ2-1, with a possible D match to TRBD2 (6 bases). The CDR3 sequence is 14 residues long. V was trimmed by 1 base and J by 9 bases, leaving 13 bases between them. Germline lookup yields CDR1 SEHNR and CDR2 FQNEAQ (reference sequence). This CDR3 reads CASSLGTAGLEQFF. CDR3 coding DNA: TGTGCCAGCAGCTTAGGAACGGCGGGACTTGAGCAGTTCTTC.

This clone occurred once. The V gene is TRBV5-6, the J gene TRBJ1-1; 7 bases fit TRBD1. The trim removed 4 bases at V and 5 bases at J, leaving 5 bases unmatched. There are 13 residues in the CDR3. Looked up from germline, CDR1 is SGHDT and CDR2 is YYEEEE. The CDR3 sequence: CASSPTGLTEAFF. CDR3 bases: TGTGCCAGCAGCCCGACAGGGCTAACTGAAGCTTTCTTT.

This clone has just a few counts. This rearrangement joins TRBV5-1 to TRBJ2-1; tentatively, D is TRBD1 (6 bases). There are 14 residues in the CDR3. V lost 0 bases, J lost 3 bases, and 7 bases lay in between. CDR1 is SGHRS and CDR2 is YFSETQ in the germline V gene. CDR3 region: CASSLVGGYNEQFF. The CDR3 bases are TGCGCCAGCAGCTTGGTAGGGGGCTACAATGAGCAGTTCTTC.

This sequence joins TRBV19 and TRBJ1-5; D may be TRBD1 (5 bases). V was shortened by 5 bases and J by 1 base, with 12 bases between the two germline ends. This CDR3 contains 15 residues. The V gene's germline CDR1 is LNHDA and CDR2 SQIVND (reference sequence). The CDR3 loop reads CASSQGRDSNQPQHF. DNA of the CDR3: TGTGCCAGTAGTCAGGGCAGAGACAGCAATCAGCCCCAGCATTTT.

This clone has a handful of counts. The chain is built from TRBV6-5 and TRBJ1-3; TRBD1 matches 12 bases. The CDR3 runs 16 residues. The germline gives CDR1 MNHEY, CDR2 SVGAGI. With V trimmed by 4 bases and J by 2 bases, 3 bases remained unmatched. CDR3 sequence (DNA): TGTGCCAGCAGTTCCGGGACAGGGGGCCCTGGAAACACCATATATTTT. Residues: CASSSGTGGPGNTIYF.

J is TRBJ2-5 and V is TRBV28, with 10 bases identical to TRBD2. Germline V gene sequence: CDR1 MDHEN, CDR2 SYDVKM. With 7 bases clipped from V and 8 bases from J, the junction kept 16 bases outside the gene matches. The CDR3 totals 16 residues. The CDR3 DNA reads as TGTGCCAGCACTCCTGCCGGGACTAGCGTTTGGGGTACCCAGTACTTC. It encodes CASTPAGTSVWGTQYF. The full variable domain, rest sourced from reference TRBV28 and TRBJ2-5, is DVKVTQSSRYLVKRTGEKVFLECVQDMDHENMFWYRQDPGLGLRLIYFSYDVKMKEKGDIPEGYSVSREKKERFSLILESASTNQTSMYLCASTPAGTSVWGTQYFGPGTRLLVL.

This sequence joins TRBV10-2 and TRBJ2-5; 9 bases are shared with TRBD2. CDR3 size: 14 residues. Per the germline V gene, CDR1 is WSHSY and CDR2 is SAAADI. The V and J ends lost 4 bases and 5 bases, in that order; junction bases with no gene match: 5. CDR3 protein: CASSGAGGVETQYF. The CDR3 coding sequence is TGCGCCAGCAGTGGAGCGGGGGGTGTCGAGACCCAGTACTTC.

The chain links TRBV30 to TRBJ1-2; the match to TRBD1 covers 10 bases. Germline lookup yields CDR1 GTSNPN and CDR2 SVGIG (reference sequence). V gave up 1 base and J gave up 6 bases; unmatched junction bases: 5. There are 14 residues in the CDR3. DNA for the CDR3: TGTGCCTGGAGTGGGACAGGGGGAATTAATGGCTACACCTTC. Encoded protein: CAWSGTGGINGYTF.

A word on this clone: The junction departs from the called germline gene at one end, perhaps through a read error. The sample contains more than one DNA sequence encoding this CDR3. The rearrangement links TRBV7-7 to TRBJ1-4; D is uncertain. The V gene's germline CDR1 is SSHAT and CDR2 FNYEAQ (reference sequence). The CDR3 consists of 15 residues. The chain's CDR3 is CASSLSGNANEKLFF. CDR3 bases: TGTGCCAGCAGCTTAAGCGGTAACGCTAACGAAAAACTGTTTTTT.

V gene TRBV5-6 combines with J gene TRBJ2-3; 13 positions match TRBD2. CDR1 and CDR2 from the germline V gene are SGHDT and YYEEEE. Germline trimming cut 5 bases from V and 3 bases from J; bases unmatched to any gene: 9. The CDR3 runs 17 residues. DNA of the CDR3: TGTGCCAGCAGTCCGGGACTAGCGGGGCCTCCTACAGATACGCAGTATTTT. Its protein product is CASSPGLAGPPTDTQYF.

V is TRBV28 and J is TRBJ2-3; D perhaps matches TRBD2 (6 bases). CDR1 is MDHEN, CDR2 SYDVKM, per germline. V was shortened by 5 bases and J by 4 bases, with 19 bases between the two germline ends. This CDR3 is built from 16 residues. The CDR3 DNA sequence: TGTGCCAGCAGTCCTGATAGCGGTCTAGCAGCAGATACGCAGTATTTT. This encodes CASSPDSGLAADTQYF.

The J gene is TRBJ1-3, the V gene TRBV2, with D maybe TRBD1 (5 bases). The V and J ends lost 0 bases and 0 bases respectively, with 15 bases between them. Germline assignment: CDR1 SNHLY and CDR2 FYNNEI. The CDR3 is 18 amino acids. Here the CDR3 reads CASSEARQSHNSGNTIYF. In nucleotides, the CDR3 is TGTGCCAGCAGTGAAGCGAGACAGTCACACAACTCTGGAAACACCATATATTTT.

The rearrangement joins TRBV28 to TRBJ1-2, with 12 nucleotides matching TRBD1. V dropped 2 bases and J dropped 14; count of bases not matched to a gene: 9. CDR3 size: 14 residues. From germline, CDR1 is MDHEN and CDR2 SYDVKM. The CDR3 sequence: CASSLTPGQGAWTF. For the CDR3, the DNA is TGTGCCAGCAGTTTAACCCCGGGACAGGGGGCTTGGACCTTC.

The gene calls are TRBV4-3 and TRBJ1-1; TRBD1 agrees at 8 bases. The germline V gene has CDR1 LGHNA and CDR2 YSLEER. This CDR3 is 15 amino acids long. With 0 bases clipped from V and 5 bases from J, the junction kept 5 bases outside the gene matches. The CDR3 nucleotides are TGCGCCAGCAGCCAAGAGGCCAGGGGGCAAACTGAAGCTTTCTTT. Translating gives CASSQEARGQTEAFF.

V gene TRBV2 combines with J gene TRBJ2-3; D may be TRBD2 (6 bases). With 3 bases removed from V and 9 bases from J, the gap between germline ends came to 7 bases. Germline CDR1 SNHLY, CDR2 FYNNEI. The CDR3 runs 11 residues. Written as DNA, the CDR3 is TGTGCCAGCAGTGACGCGGGGACGCAGTATTTT. Protein product: CASSDAGTQYF.

The chain couples TRBV9 to TRBJ2-3; 9 bases are a match to TRBD2. Germline V lookup: CDR1 SGDLS, CDR2 YYNGEE. CDR3 length: 13 residues. The trim removed 3 bases at V and 6 bases at J, leaving 2 bases unmatched. CDR3 protein: CASSGGRVDTQYF. The CDR3 DNA sequence: TGTGCCAGCAGCGGCGGGAGGGTGGATACGCAGTATTTT.

The J gene is TRBJ2-3, the V gene TRBV27, with 14 bases that match TRBD2. CDR3 size: 17 residues. V shed 5 bases, J shed 3 bases, and the junction held 7 bases outside the gene matches. CDR1 and CDR2 (germline): MNHEY, SMNVEV (reference sequence). As DNA, the CDR3 is TGTGCCAGCAGTCCGACTAGCGGGAGGGCCCGAACAGATACGCAGTATTTT. It codes for CASSPTSGRARTDTQYF.

This clone occurred a few times. V gene TRBV18 combines with J gene TRBJ1-2; 10 bases are shared with TRBD1. Per germline, CDR1 KGHSH and CDR2 LQKENI. Trimming cost V 2 bases and J 8 bases; bases outside gene matches: 8. The CDR3 has 15 amino acids. CDR3 amino acids: CASSPVGTGDVGYTF. In nucleotides, the CDR3 is TGTGCCAGCTCACCAGTCGGGACAGGGGACGTAGGCTACACCTTC. The entire variable domain, with the rest obtained from reference TRBV18 and TRBJ1-2, is as follows: NAGVMQNPRHLVRRRGQEARLRCSPMKGHSHVYWYRQLPEEGLKFMVYLQKENIIDESGMPKERFSAEFPKEGPSILRIQQVVRGDSAAYFCASSPVGTGDVGYTFGSGTRLTVV.